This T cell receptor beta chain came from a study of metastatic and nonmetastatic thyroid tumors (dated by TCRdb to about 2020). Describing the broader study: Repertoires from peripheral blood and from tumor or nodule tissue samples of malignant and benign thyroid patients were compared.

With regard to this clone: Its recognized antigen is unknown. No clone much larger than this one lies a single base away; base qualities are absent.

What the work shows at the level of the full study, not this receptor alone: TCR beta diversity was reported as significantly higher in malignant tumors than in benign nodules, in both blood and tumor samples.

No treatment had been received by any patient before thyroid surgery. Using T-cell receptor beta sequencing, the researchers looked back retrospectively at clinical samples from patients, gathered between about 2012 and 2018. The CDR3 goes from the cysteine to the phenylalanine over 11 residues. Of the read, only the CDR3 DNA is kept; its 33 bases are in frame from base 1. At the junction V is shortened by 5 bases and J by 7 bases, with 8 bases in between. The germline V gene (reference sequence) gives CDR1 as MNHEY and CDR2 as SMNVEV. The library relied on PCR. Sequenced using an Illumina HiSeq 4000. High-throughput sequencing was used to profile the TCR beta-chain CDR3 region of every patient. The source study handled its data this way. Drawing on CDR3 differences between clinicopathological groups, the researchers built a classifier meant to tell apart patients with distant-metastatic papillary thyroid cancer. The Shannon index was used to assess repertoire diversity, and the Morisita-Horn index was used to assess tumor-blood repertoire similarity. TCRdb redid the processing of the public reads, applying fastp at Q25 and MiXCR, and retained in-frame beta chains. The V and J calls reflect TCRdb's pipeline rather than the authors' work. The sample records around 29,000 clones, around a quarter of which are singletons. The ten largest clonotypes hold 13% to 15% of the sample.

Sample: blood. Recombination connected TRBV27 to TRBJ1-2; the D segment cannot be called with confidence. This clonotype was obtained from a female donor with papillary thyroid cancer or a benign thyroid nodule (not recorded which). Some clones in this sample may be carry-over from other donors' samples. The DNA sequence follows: TGTGCCAGCAGTGCGGGCCTTGGCTACACCTTC. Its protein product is CASSAGLGYTF.